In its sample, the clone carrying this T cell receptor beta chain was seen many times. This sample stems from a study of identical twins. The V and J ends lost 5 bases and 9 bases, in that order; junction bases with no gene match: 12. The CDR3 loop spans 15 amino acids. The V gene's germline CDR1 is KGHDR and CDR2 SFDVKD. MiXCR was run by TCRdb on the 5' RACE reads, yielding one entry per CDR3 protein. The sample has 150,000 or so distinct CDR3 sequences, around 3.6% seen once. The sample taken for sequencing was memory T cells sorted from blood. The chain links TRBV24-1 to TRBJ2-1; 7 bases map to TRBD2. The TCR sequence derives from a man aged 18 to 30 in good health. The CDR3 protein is CATSVGTNPFGEQFF. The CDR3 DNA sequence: TGTGCCACCAGTGTCGGGACTAACCCTTTTGGTGAGCAGTTCTTC.